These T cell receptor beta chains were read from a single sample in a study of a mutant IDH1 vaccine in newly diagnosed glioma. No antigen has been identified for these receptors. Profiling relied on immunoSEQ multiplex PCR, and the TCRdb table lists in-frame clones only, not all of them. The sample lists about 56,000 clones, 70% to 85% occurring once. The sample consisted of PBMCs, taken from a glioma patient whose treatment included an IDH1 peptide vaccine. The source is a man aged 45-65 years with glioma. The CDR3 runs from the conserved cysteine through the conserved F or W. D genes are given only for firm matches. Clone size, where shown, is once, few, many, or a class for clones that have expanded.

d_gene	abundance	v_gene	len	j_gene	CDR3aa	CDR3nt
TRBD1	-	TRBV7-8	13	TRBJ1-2	CASSLGGGDGYTF	TGTGCCAGCAGCTTAGGAGGGGGCGATGGCTACACCTTC
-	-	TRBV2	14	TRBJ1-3	CASSEGRAGNTIYF	TGTGCCAGCAGTGAGGGAAGGGCCGGAAACACCATATATTTT
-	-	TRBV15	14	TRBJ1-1	CATSRETKNTEAFF	TGTGCCACCAGCAGGGAGACAAAAAACACTGAAGCTTTCTTT
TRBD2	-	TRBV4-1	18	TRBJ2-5	CASSQVQGLAGVEETQYF	TGCGCCAGCAGCCAAGTTCAGGGACTAGCGGGGGTGGAAGAGACCCAGTACTTC
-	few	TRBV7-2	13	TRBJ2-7	CASSLSSEVRQYF	TGTGCCAGCAGCTTGTCATCCGAGGTGAGGCAGTACTTC
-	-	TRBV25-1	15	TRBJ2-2	CASREQQGGTGELFF	TGTGCCAGCAGAGAGCAGCAGGGGGGTACCGGGGAGCTGTTTTTT
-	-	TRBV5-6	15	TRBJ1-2	CASSYTGNPSKGYTF	TGTGCCAGCAGCTATACAGGGAACCCTTCTAAGGGCTACACCTTC
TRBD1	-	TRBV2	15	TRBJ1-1	CASSRQGAVGTEAFF	TGTGCCAGCAGTCGACAGGGGGCAGTCGGCACTGAAGCTTTCTTT
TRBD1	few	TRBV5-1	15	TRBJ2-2	CASSFRQGWDGELFF	TGCGCCAGCAGCTTCCGACAGGGTTGGGACGGGGAGCTGTTTTTT
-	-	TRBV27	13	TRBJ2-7	CATSLGTIGEQYF	TGTGCCACCTCACTTGGGACAATTGGCGAGCAGTACTTC
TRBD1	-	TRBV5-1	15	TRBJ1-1	CASSLVGTGGTEAFF	TGCGCCAGCAGCTTGGTCGGGACAGGGGGAACTGAAGCTTTCTTT
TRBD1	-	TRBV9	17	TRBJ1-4	CASSPGTGLATNEKLFF	TGTGCCAGCAGCCCCGGGACAGGCCTTGCAACTAATGAAAAACTGTTTTTT
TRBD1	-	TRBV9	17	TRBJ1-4	CASSVRQGLEPNEKLFF	TGTGCCAGCAGCGTGAGACAGGGTCTCGAACCAAATGAAAAACTGTTTTTT
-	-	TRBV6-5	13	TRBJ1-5	CASSYNSNQPQHF	TGTGCCAGCAGTTACAATAGCAATCAGCCCCAGCATTTT
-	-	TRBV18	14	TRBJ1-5	CASSYRDSNQPQHF	TGTGCCAGCTCCTACCGGGACAGCAATCAGCCCCAGCATTTT
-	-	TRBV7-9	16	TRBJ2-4	CASSQMEVLAKNIQYF	TGTGCCAGCAGCCAAATGGAAGTACTAGCCAAAAACATTCAGTACTTC
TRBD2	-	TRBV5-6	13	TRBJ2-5	CASSFRLAETQYF	TGTGCCAGCAGCTTCCGACTAGCAGAGACCCAGTACTTC
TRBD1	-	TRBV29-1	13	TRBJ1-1	CSVDRDRGSEAFF	TGCAGCGTGGACCGGGACAGGGGGTCTGAAGCTTTCTTT
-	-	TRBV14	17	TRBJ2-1	CASSPTWGEGSYNEQFF	TGTGCCAGCAGCCCTACGTGGGGGGAAGGCTCCTACAATGAGCAGTTCTTC
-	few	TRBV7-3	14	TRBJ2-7	CASSYPSSGYEQYF	TGTGCCAGCAGCTACCCCTCCTCGGGTTACGAGCAGTACTTC
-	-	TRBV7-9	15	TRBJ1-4	CASSLAPGAREKLFF	TGTGCCAGCAGCTTAGCGCCGGGGGCGAGGGAAAAACTGTTTTTT
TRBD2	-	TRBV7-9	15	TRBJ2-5	CASSLQGRGAETQYF	TGTGCCAGCAGCCTCCAGGGGCGGGGGGCAGAGACCCAGTACTTC
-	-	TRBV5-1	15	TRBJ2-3	CASSAEGLSTDTQYF	TGCGCCAGCAGCGCCGAGGGCCTGAGCACAGATACGCAGTATTTT